This T cell receptor beta chain was recovered during a study of post-analysis software for immune sequencing data. Across the study: There were relapsing-remitting, secondary progressive and progressive-relapsing multiple sclerosis among the disease courses included. Findings and caveats of the study: Among about 5 TRBV segments more frequent in patients than controls were TRBV5-6, TRBV5-1 and TRBV20-1. Controls significantly exceeded multiple sclerosis patients in normalized Chao1 diversity.

cDNA libraries of TCR beta carried unique molecular identifiers. MiXCR, run by TCRdb on the PCR reads, gives a single entry per CDR3 protein. Here the sample spans some 160,000 distinct CDR3 sequences, around 36% being singletons. Note on this clonotype: What it binds is unknown.

CDR3 length equals 15 residues. The J segment lost 3 bases and the V segment lost 4 bases, leaving 3 bases of the junction unmatched. Germline-derived CDR1 and CDR2 are SEHNR and FQNEAQ (reference sequence). The receptor was derived from a girl between 5 and 17 years old with multiple sclerosis. V and J are TRBV7-9 and TRBJ2-3; 11 bases align to TRBD2. The sample was blood, taken after autologous hematopoietic stem cell transplantation. The CDR3: CASSSSGRWTDTQYF. In DNA, the CDR3 is TGTGCCAGCAGCTCTAGCGGGAGGTGGACAGATACGCAGTATTTT.